Listed below are T cell receptor beta chains from one sample, sequenced in a study of PD-1 blockade in classical Hodgkin lymphoma. Sequenced by immunoSEQ multiplex PCR; TCRdb stores in-frame clones only, minus some. The sample holds 70,000 to 85,000 clones; about 92% are singletons and the top ten take under 9.5%. The source was peripheral blood mononuclear cells (PBMCs), collected at baseline. Receptors were obtained from a human donor with classical Hodgkin lymphoma. CDR3s leave out the opening cysteine and the closing phenylalanine or tryptophan. The order of the fields is J gene, V gene, CDR3 protein.

J gene: TRBJ1-1
V gene: TRBV5-8
CDR3 protein: ASSLGTSLTEAF

J gene: TRBJ2-7
V gene: TRBV4-2
CDR3 protein: ASSQPAATYEQY

J gene: TRBJ2-1
V gene: TRBV18
CDR3 protein: ASSPRGGGENNEQF

J gene: TRBJ2-2
V gene: TRBV7-9
CDR3 protein: ASSLAGTGGLTGELF

J gene: TRBJ1-2
V gene: TRBV4-2
CDR3 protein: ASSETGVGLYGYT

J gene: TRBJ1-1
V gene: TRBV7-3
CDR3 protein: ASSLTRGHEAF

J gene: TRBJ2-3
V gene: TRBV7-9
CDR3 protein: ASSPRQGTQY

J gene: TRBJ1-1
V gene: TRBV27
CDR3 protein: ASSSTGDTEAF

J gene: TRBJ2-1
V gene: TRBV27
CDR3 protein: ASSLVGGAAYNEQF

J gene: TRBJ2-3
V gene: TRBV6-6
CDR3 protein: ASSPLDTQY

J gene: TRBJ2-1
V gene: TRBV9
CDR3 protein: ASSDGTSGSSYNEQF

J gene: TRBJ2-7
V gene: TRBV9
CDR3 protein: ASSVEGAVHEQY

J gene: TRBJ2-2
V gene: TRBV7-8
CDR3 protein: ASSPRGLAGEAVTGELF

J gene: TRBJ2-5
V gene: TRBV19
CDR3 protein: ASSILRGEETQY

J gene: TRBJ2-7
V gene: TRBV18
CDR3 protein: ASSLGQGDEQY

J gene: TRBJ2-7
V gene: TRBV7-6
CDR3 protein: ASSSSGAGEQY

J gene: TRBJ2-1
V gene: TRBV2
CDR3 protein: ASSHPAIVYNEQF

J gene: TRBJ2-7
V gene: TRBV19
CDR3 protein: ASSPGTGSYEQY

J gene: TRBJ2-5
V gene: TRBV7-9
CDR3 protein: ASSLAKGETQY

J gene: TRBJ1-3
V gene: TRBV13
CDR3 protein: ASSVRGGGNTIY

J gene: TRBJ2-7
V gene: TRBV4-1
CDR3 protein: ASSQEVFNPGVFYEQY

J gene: TRBJ2-5
V gene: TRBV2
CDR3 protein: ASSEAPASGGARETQY

J gene: TRBJ2-7
V gene: TRBV30
CDR3 protein: AWTLAGIHSSEQY

J gene: TRBJ2-3
V gene: TRBV5-1
CDR3 protein: ASSLDGHGTDTQY

J gene: TRBJ2-2
V gene: TRBV27
CDR3 protein: ASSTYTRGQNTGELF

J gene: TRBJ1-1
V gene: TRBV5-4
CDR3 protein: ASSLVGAGAEAF

J gene: TRBJ2-7
V gene: TRBV7-2
CDR3 protein: ASSLWDRAYEQY

J gene: TRBJ2-1
V gene: TRBV5-1
CDR3 protein: ASSPDGASGKNEQF

J gene: TRBJ1-3
V gene: TRBV18
CDR3 protein: ASSVDSISGNTIY

J gene: TRBJ2-3
V gene: TRBV7-3
CDR3 protein: ASSLSGATDTQY

J gene: TRBJ2-5
V gene: TRBV5-1
CDR3 protein: ASSLAELGIQETQY

J gene: TRBJ2-7
V gene: TRBV28
CDR3 protein: ASSFMGGLYEQY

J gene: TRBJ1-2
V gene: TRBV7-3
CDR3 protein: ASSLRRGNGYT

J gene: TRBJ2-7
V gene: TRBV2
CDR3 protein: ASSESVTGGDEQY

J gene: TRBJ2-7
V gene: TRBV19
CDR3 protein: ASSILKGDEQY

J gene: TRBJ1-1
V gene: TRBV7-9
CDR3 protein: ASSLQDSLNTEAF

J gene: TRBJ2-5
V gene: TRBV19
CDR3 protein: ASSMGRDLSRETQY

J gene: TRBJ2-7
V gene: TRBV7-2
CDR3 protein: ASSFLASLSSYEQY

J gene: TRBJ2-7
V gene: TRBV5-1
CDR3 protein: ASSPRQGKSYEQY

J gene: TRBJ2-5
V gene: TRBV7-9
CDR3 protein: ASSLGVGKETQY

J gene: TRBJ2-3
V gene: TRBV5-1
CDR3 protein: ASSSLGREEDTQY

J gene: TRBJ2-5
V gene: TRBV15
CDR3 protein: ATSRDPGRQETQY

J gene: TRBJ2-7
V gene: TRBV10-3
CDR3 protein: AISESDSSYEQY

J gene: TRBJ2-7
V gene: TRBV28
CDR3 protein: ASIGGGGSYEQY

J gene: TRBJ2-1
V gene: TRBV19
CDR3 protein: ASSTHSLGQF

J gene: TRBJ1-6
V gene: TRBV7-6
CDR3 protein: ASSLSLVRTNNSPLH

J gene: TRBJ2-7
V gene: TRBV6-1
CDR3 protein: ASSDWTGTYEQY

J gene: TRBJ1-2
V gene: TRBV6-1
CDR3 protein: ASTLGTGTEGGYT

J gene: TRBJ2-5
V gene: TRBV6-4
CDR3 protein: ASAKGHLETQY

J gene: TRBJ2-7
V gene: TRBV6-5
CDR3 protein: ASSYLRGSSYEQY

J gene: TRBJ1-2
V gene: TRBV7-3
CDR3 protein: ASSPRTDYGYT

J gene: TRBJ2-3
V gene: TRBV6-4
CDR3 protein: ASSEGESTQY

J gene: TRBJ1-3
V gene: TRBV29-1
CDR3 protein: SVRTDGNTIY